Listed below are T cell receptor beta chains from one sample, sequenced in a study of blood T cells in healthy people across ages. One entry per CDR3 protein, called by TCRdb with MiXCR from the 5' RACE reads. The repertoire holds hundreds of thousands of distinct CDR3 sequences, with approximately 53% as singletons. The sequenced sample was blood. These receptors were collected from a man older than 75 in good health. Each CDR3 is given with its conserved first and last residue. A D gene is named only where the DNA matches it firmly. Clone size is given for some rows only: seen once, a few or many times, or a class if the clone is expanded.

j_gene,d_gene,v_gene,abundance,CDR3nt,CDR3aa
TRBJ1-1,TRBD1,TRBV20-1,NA,TGCAGTGCTAGGAGGACAGGGGGCACTGAAGCTTTCTTT,CSARRTGGTEAFF
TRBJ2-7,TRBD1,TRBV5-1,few,TGCGCCAGCAGCTTGGATGGGACAGGGTACAGCGAGCAGTACTTC,CASSLDGTGYSEQYF
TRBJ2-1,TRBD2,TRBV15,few,TGTGCCACCAGCCTCTTAAGCGGGAGGGACAATGAGCAGTTCTTC,CATSLLSGRDNEQFF
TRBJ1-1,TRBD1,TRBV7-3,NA,TGTGCCAGCAGCTTAAACGGCCAGGGGGCGAGGAGGAACACTGAAGCTTACTTT,CASSLNGQGARRNTEAYF
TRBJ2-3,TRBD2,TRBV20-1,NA,TGCAGTGCAAAAGCGGCGGGAGGTCGGGACACAGATACGCAGTATTTT,CSAKAAGGRDTDTQYF
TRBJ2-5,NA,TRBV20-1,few,TGCAGTGCTAGACAGGGAGGCGGCCAAGAGACCCAGTACTTC,CSARQGGGQETQYF
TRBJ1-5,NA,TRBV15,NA,TGTGCCACCAGCAGAGGAGAGTTGCAGCCCCAGCATTTT,CATSRGELQPQHF
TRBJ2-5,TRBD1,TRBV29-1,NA,TGCAGCGGGTTCTCAGGGGGCGTGGAGACCCAGTACTTC,CSGFSGGVETQYF
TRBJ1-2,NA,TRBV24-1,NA,TGTGCCACCAGTGACAGCTATAACTATGGCTACACCTTC,CATSDSYNYGYTF
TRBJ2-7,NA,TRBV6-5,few,TGTGCCAGCAGTTACACACAGAACTCCTACGAGCAGTACTTC,CASSYTQNSYEQYF
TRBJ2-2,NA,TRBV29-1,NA,TGCAGCGTCGGACAGCTGAACACCGGGGAGCTGTTTTTT,CSVGQLNTGELFF
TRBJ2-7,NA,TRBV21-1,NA,TGTGCCAGCAGCCAAAGGTGGGCTAGCGGGAGGGCCCGACTCTGCGAGCAGTACTTC,CASSQRWASGRARLCEQYF
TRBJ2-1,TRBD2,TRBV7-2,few,TGTGCCAGCAGCTTAGACAACGGGAGGGGTAATGAGCAGTTCTTC,CASSLDNGRGNEQFF
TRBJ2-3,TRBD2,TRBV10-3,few,TGTGCCATCAGGGGGGGGACAGATACGCAGTATTTT,CAIRGGTDTQYF
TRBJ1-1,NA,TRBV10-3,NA,TGTGCCATCAGCGGCGGGACACAGAACACTGAAGCTTTCTTT,CAISGGTQNTEAFF
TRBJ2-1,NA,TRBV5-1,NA,TGCGCCAGCAGCGTGTCAGGGAGGAACAATGAGCAGTTCTTC,CASSVSGRNNEQFF